The 20 T cell receptor beta chains in this list originate from one sample, sequenced in a study of tumor-infiltrating lymphocytes in primary liver carcinoma. RNA isolated from unsorted whole blood supplied the blood RNA, with germline DNA also extracted. Making TCR beta cDNA involved 400 to 600 ng total RNA and a constant-region primer. Slightly modified ARM-PCR served as the procedure for the TCR beta libraries. These libraries came from three rounds of nested multiplex PCR. Each of the first two PCR rounds ran 9 to 11 cycles with TRBV1-TRBV30 forward and C-beta reverse primers. Using its own MiXCR run on the multiplex PCR reads, TCRdb lists one record per CDR3 protein. The table includes about 180,000 distinct CDR3 sequences, approximately 60% detected once. Sequencing was performed on peripheral blood. The source is a man in his forties with primary liver carcinoma and hepatitis B virus infection.

This clonotype was seen just once. The gene calls are TRBV29-1 and TRBJ2-5; D not resolved. The V gene lost 6 bases and the J gene lost 3 bases, with 11 bases spanning the gap. The CDR3 contains 12 residues. Germline lookup yields CDR1 SQVTM and CDR2 ANQGSEA. The CDR3 nucleotides are TGCAGCGTGAGGCGGTTGGAAGAGACCCAGTACTTC. Its translation: CSVRRLEETQYF.

Concerning this clonotype: One end of the junction is discordant with germline, which a read error may explain. The rearrangement joins TRBV29-1 to TRBJ2-1, with 8 bases aligning to TRBD1. The V gene's germline CDR1 is SQVTM and CDR2 ANQGSEA. The CDR3 has 14 residues. The CDR3 nucleotides are TGCAGCACCGTCTCCGGGACAGGCAACAATGAGCAGTTCTTT. It yields the protein CSTVSGTGNNEQFF.

The chain carries TRBV12-3 or TRBV12-4 and TRBJ1-4, with D uncertain. The CDR3 is made up of 11 amino acids. V lost 6 bases, J lost 8 bases, and 7 bases lay in between. CDR3 sequence: CASSPGEKLFF. CDR3 nucleotide sequence: TGTGCCAGCAGCCCGGGAGAAAAACTGTTTTTT.

The count of this clonotype is one. Just one base apart from a much larger clone, this may be a read error. This chain connects TRBV6-5 to TRBJ2-7, with D uncertain. This CDR3 contains 14 residues. Germline assignment: CDR1 MNHEY and CDR2 SVGAGI. CDR3 nucleotides: TGTGTCAGCAGTTACTCGGCGGTTTCCTACGAGCAGTACTTC. Amino acid sequence: CVSSYSAVSYEQYF.

This chain links TRBV28 with TRBJ2-7; the D gene could be TRBD1 or TRBD2 (6 bases each). The CDR3 sequence is 16 residues long. Trimming removed 9 bases at V and 2 bases at J, with 23 bases between. The germline CDR1 and CDR2 sequences are MDHEN and SYDVKM. CDR3 nucleotides: TGTGCCAGTAGTCCCCTCGGAGGGGGAGCCGCCTACGAGCAGTACTTC. Translating it yields CASSPLGGGAAYEQYF. Together with reference TRBV28 and TRBJ2-7, the CDR3 gives the full variable domain: DVKVTQSSRYLVKRTGEKVFLECVQDMDHENMFWYRQDPGLGLRLIYFSYDVKMKEKGDIPEGYSVSREKKERFSLILESASTNQTSMYLCASSPLGGGAAYEQYFGPGTRLTVT.

The CDR3 spells CGTGTSGRDSSYNEQFF. DNA for the CDR3: TGTGGCACCGGGACTAGCGGAAGAGATAGCTCCTACAATGAGCAGTTCTTC. The V gene is TRBV10-3, the J gene TRBJ2-1, with TRBD2 identical over 11 bases. CDR3 length: 17 amino acids. Per germline, CDR1 ENHRY and CDR2 SYGVKD.

The chain is built from TRBV29-1 and TRBJ1-1; 7 nucleotides match TRBD1. V lost 2 bases to trimming and J lost 7 bases; unmatched junction nucleotides: 10. Germline-derived CDR1 and CDR2 are SQVTM and ANQGSEA. This CDR3 is 14 amino acids long. CDR3: CSVEIFLGQDEAFF. The CDR3 DNA reads TGCAGCGTTGAAATTTTCCTCGGACAGGATGAAGCTTTCTTT.

This clonotype was found once. The chain employs TRBV29-1 and TRBJ1-2; 9 bases line up with TRBD1. V was clipped by 5 bases and J by 8 bases; unmatched bases: 9. The germline CDR1 and CDR2 sequences are SQVTM and ANQGSEA. This CDR3 region has 13 residues. CDR3 protein: CSVFGQGSSGYTF. The CDR3 DNA reads as TGCAGCGTTTTCGGACAGGGGTCGAGCGGCTACACCTTC.

This sequence joins TRBV11-2 and TRBJ2-7; D is possibly TRBD2 (5 bases). CDR1 SGHAT and CDR2 FQNNGV come from the germline V gene. This CDR3 spans 15 amino acids. V gave up 3 bases and J gave up 3 bases, with 15 bases separating them. CDR3 protein: CASSLTASSYYEQYF. CDR3 DNA sequence: TGTGCCAGCAGCTTGACTGCGTCTAGCTACTACGAGCAGTACTTC.

On this clonotype itself: Just one base apart from a much larger clone, this may be a read error. In this CDR3 the conserved last residue, phenylalanine or tryptophan, is missing, so a read error is likely. The V and J genes are TRBV29-1 and TRBJ2-1; D not resolved. The CDR3 sequence is 11 residues long. Germline-derived CDR1 and CDR2 are SQVTM and ANQGSEA. Between the trimmed V and J ends, which lost 7 bases and 3 bases, there was a span of 7 bases. The CDR3 region has the DNA TGCAGCGCGGACGGCTACAATGAGCAGTTCCTC. Amino acid sequence: CSADGYNEQFL.

A word on this clonotype: Being one base from a much bigger clone, this may be a read error. The chain combines TRBV11-2 with TRBJ1-1; tentatively, D is TRBD1 (6 bases). Trimming took 2 bases from V and 4 from J, leaving 17 bases between them. This CDR3 has 16 residues. Germline CDR1 SGHAT, CDR2 FQNNGV. The CDR3, as DNA: TGTGCCAGCAGCTTAAATTTCCGAGAGGGGGGCACTGAAGCTTTCTTT. It is translated as CASSLNFREGGTEAFF.

The rearrangement uses TRBV7-9 and TRBJ2-1; tentative D call: TRBD2 (5 bases). Germline CDR1 and CDR2: SEHNR and FQNEAQ (reference sequence). V shed 0 bases and J shed 3 bases, with 9 bases lying between them. This CDR3 has 15 amino acids. CDR3 sequence reads: CASSLAGAIYNEQFF. The CDR3 nucleotides read TGTGCCAGCAGCTTAGCGGGAGCGATCTACAATGAGCAGTTCTTC.

In its sample, this clonotype was seen a few times. The rearrangement joins TRBV6-5 to TRBJ2-6, with 12 bases matching TRBD1. J lost 0 bases, V lost 2 bases, and 5 bases had no gene match. Germline values: CDR1 MNHEY, CDR2 SVGAGI. The CDR3 length is 19 residues. DNA for the CDR3: TGTGCCAGCAGTTACACCGGGACAGGGGGCGGCTCTGGGGCCAACGTCCTGACTTTC. Translation gives CASSYTGTGGGSGANVLTF.

With regard to this clonotype: At one end the junction does not follow the germline gene, possibly because of a read error. The V and J genes are TRBV11-2 and TRBJ2-7; TRBD2 agrees at 7 bases. The length of the CDR3 is 15 residues. CDR1 is SGHAT, CDR2 FQNNGV, per germline. This CDR3 reads CASSPSAGPAYERYF. The CDR3 region has the DNA TGTGCTAGCAGCCCATCAGCGGGGCCGGCCTACGAGCGGTACTTC.

The chain links TRBV7-9 to TRBJ2-2; D may be TRBD1 or TRBD2 (6 bases each). The CDR3 runs 16 residues. The V gene's germline CDR1 is SEHNR and CDR2 FQNEAQ (reference sequence). V dropped 6 bases and J dropped 9 bases, with 23 bases sitting between them. CDR3 in DNA: TGTGCCAGCAGTTCACAGGGACTCGCTTACCCCCGGGAGCTGTTTTTT. This encodes CASSSQGLAYPRELFF.

In the case of this clonotype: A much larger clone is a single base away; this may be a read error. This chain uses TRBV11-2 with TRBJ1-1; D not resolved. The CDR3 length is 13 residues. Trimming took 5 bases from V and 4 from J, leaving 11 bases between them. The V gene's germline CDR1 is SGHAT and CDR2 FQNNGV. The DNA for the CDR3 is TGTGCCAGCAGCCCCTGGGTACTCACTGAAGCTTTCTTT. It encodes CASSPWVLTEAFF.

Concerning this clonotype itself: The junction does not match germline at one end; this may be a read error. This chain joins TRBV6-6 and TRBJ1-5; 7 bases fit TRBD1. The CDR3 spans 14 residues. The germline gives CDR1 MNHNY, CDR2 SVGAGI (reference sequence). The CDR3 sequence: CTSRGGNSNQPQHF. CDR3 nucleotide sequence: TGTACCAGCAGGGGGGGAAATAGCAATCAGCCCCAGCATTTT.

About this clonotype itself: At one end the junction does not follow the germline gene, possibly because of a read error. The chain links TRBV29-1 to TRBJ2-7; the D gene is possibly TRBD1 (6 bases). The CDR3 totals 13 residues. CDR1 SQVTM and CDR2 ANQGSEA come from the germline V gene. CDR3 sequence reads: CSIDQGSSYEQYF. The DNA of the CDR3 is TGCAGCATTGACCAGGGGAGCTCCTACGAGCAGTACTTC.

As for this clonotype: A junction boundary mismatches the germline segment, possibly from a read error. The rearrangement uses TRBV2 and TRBJ2-2, with 10 positions matching TRBD1. This CDR3 has 15 amino acids. Germline loops: CDR1 SNHLY, CDR2 FYNNEI. CDR3 coding DNA: TGTGCCAGCAGTGGGGACAGGGGAAGCACCTGGGAGCTGTTTTTT. Translated, it gives CASSGDRGSTWELFF. The full variable domain, rest sourced from reference TRBV2 and TRBJ2-2, is EPEVTQTPSHQVTQMGQEVILRCVPISNHLYFYWYRQILGQKVEFLVSFYNNEISEKSEIFDDQFSVERPDGSNFTLKIRSTKLEDSAMYFCASSGDRGSTWELFFGEGSRLTVL.

In DNA, the CDR3 is TGTGCCAGCAAAGGACCCGAAATCAACGAGCAGTACTTC. Translation: CASKGPEINEQYF. V and J are TRBV6-1 and TRBJ2-7; D gene ambiguous. CDR3 length equals 13 residues. V lost 7 bases and J 5 bases, leaving 15 bases between the germline ends. Germline lookup yields CDR1 MNHNS and CDR2 SASEGT.